A single count supports the clone carrying this T cell receptor (beta chain). Its antigen is not known. Source study methods: In the immunoSEQ data, sequences were junction-only and lacked quality scores, so filtering differed. TCRdb keeps only in-frame clones here, not all; method: immunoSEQ multiplex PCR. For V, J and clone size, that table is used; D and trimming come from the DNA. The sample records approximately 2.5 million clones, just over 90% being singletons. This record comes from a study of shared clonotypes between healthy human individuals. Negatively enriched CD4+ T cells were divided by CD45RA into naive and memory. Overall study findings and caveats: Relative to memory subsets, naive subsets generally showed larger estimated richness.

Sequenced sample: naive CD4+ T cells sorted from blood. Noted subset: CD45RA+ positively selected. The receptor was isolated from a man between 18 and 29 years old in good health.

CDR3 coding DNA: TGTGCCAGCAGCTCTCCACAGGTCCGGCCCGGGGGCTACACCTTC. As protein: CASSSPQVRPGGYTF. V usage is TRBV5-4 and J usage is TRBJ1-2; a possible D gene is TRBD1 (5 bases). Germline values: CDR1 SGHNT, CDR2 YYREEE (reference sequence). V lost 3 bases and J lost 8, with 20 bases in between. The CDR3 runs 15 residues.